What follows is one T cell receptor (beta chain) and its context. Its target is unknown. This sample was taken from a study of T cells in Graves' hyperthyroidism and ophthalmopathy. This CDR3 has 12 amino acids. Germline V gene sequence: CDR1 DFQATT, CDR2 SNEGSKA (reference sequence). V was clipped by 0 bases and J by 7 bases, with 10 bases between them. General study findings and limits: The majority of expanded thyroid clonotypes above 0.001 also appeared in blood.

TCR beta CDR3 sequences were amplified from RNA transcripts. The HTBI set primed first-round TCR CDR3 RT-PCR. TCRdb passed the multiplex PCR reads through MiXCR, listing each CDR3 protein once. Here the sample spans about 690,000 distinct CDR3 sequences, roughly 17% being singletons. Sequenced sample: blood. This receptor was taken from a man in his fifties with Graves' hyperthyroidism. The chain uses TRBV20-1 and TRBJ2-7, with a possible D match to TRBD1 (6 bases). The chain's CDR3 is CSARDQGTEQYF. As DNA, the CDR3 is TGCAGTGCTAGAGATCAAGGGACAGAGCAGTACTTC.